Shown below are 11 T cell receptor beta chains from a single sample sequenced in a study of blood T cell repertoires in COVID-19. Sequencing used immunoSEQ multiplex PCR; TCRdb keeps in-frame clones, though not all of them. This table has roughly 200,000 clones, roughly 90% appearing once. The material sequenced was peripheral blood. These TCRs come from a man over 45 with acute or convalescent COVID-19.

This chain connects TRBV19 to TRBJ1-5; 12 bases are a match to TRBD1. The germline gives CDR1 LNHDA, CDR2 SQIVND (reference sequence). After removal of 2 bases from V and 6 bases from J, the junction contained 5 bases not matched to a gene. The CDR3 covers 16 residues. The CDR3, as DNA: TGTGCCAGTAGTATAACCGGGACAGGGGGCTTTCAGCCCCAGCATTTT. Translation gives CASSITGTGGFQPQHF.

This sequence joins TRBV7-9 and TRBJ2-5; 7 bases line up with TRBD1. The junction had 10 bases not matched to a gene; V was cut back by 5 bases and J by 7 bases. The V gene's germline CDR1 is SEHNR and CDR2 FQNEAQ (reference sequence). This CDR3 is 14 amino acids long. CDR3: CASSQTTGRRTQYF. The CDR3 DNA is TGTGCCAGCAGCCAAACGACAGGGAGACGGACCCAGTACTTC.

The V and J genes are TRBV7-9 and TRBJ1-2; tentatively, D is TRBD1 (6 bases). This CDR3 has 16 amino acids. Trimming removed 5 bases at V and 7 bases at J, with 23 bases between. The germline V gene encodes CDR1 SEHNR and CDR2 FQNEAQ (reference sequence). The CDR3 DNA is TGTGCCAGCAGCCTGACAAGCCCTCGGGACATATCTGGCTACACCTTC. This codes for CASSLTSPRDISGYTF.

The V and J genes are TRBV24-1 and TRBJ1-1; TRBD1 matches 11 bases. Looked up from germline, CDR1 is KGHDR and CDR2 is SFDVKD. CDR3 size: 14 residues. The V segment lost 4 bases and the J segment 12 bases; nucleotides outside the gene matches: 9. The CDR3 DNA reads TGTGCCACCAGTGACCCCCGGGACAGGGGGGGATCTTTCTTT. Protein product: CATSDPRDRGGSFF.

V usage is TRBV7-8 and J usage is TRBJ1-4, with 7 bases fitting TRBD1. Germline trimming cut 0 bases from V and 4 bases from J; bases unmatched to any gene: 2. The CDR3 loop spans 15 amino acids. Germline-derived CDR1 and CDR2 are SGHVS and FQNEAQ. The CDR3 spells CASSLATGFNEKLFF. DNA of the CDR3: TGTGCCAGCAGCTTAGCGACAGGGTTTAATGAAAAACTGTTTTTT.

The V and J genes are TRBV5-6 and TRBJ2-3; D may be TRBD2 (5 bases). Trimming shortened V by 2 bases and J by 5 bases, and 9 bases separated the two germline ends. The CDR3 totals 13 residues. CDR1 and CDR2 (germline): SGHDT, YYEEEE. In DNA, the CDR3 is TGTGCCAGCAGCTTCCAGCGGAGAGATACGCAGTATTTT. It is translated as CASSFQRRDTQYF. The whole variable domain, filled in from reference TRBV5-6 and TRBJ2-3, reads DAGVTQSPTHLIKTRGQQVTLRCSPKSGHDTVSWYQQALGQGPQFIFQYYEEEERQRGNFPDRFSGHQFPNYSSELNVNALLLGDSALYLCASSFQRRDTQYFGPGTRLTVL.

V is TRBV28 and J is TRBJ2-7, with D perhaps matching TRBD1 (5 bases). The CDR3 is 13 amino acids. Per germline, CDR1 MDHEN and CDR2 SYDVKM. V dropped 1 base and J dropped 9 bases, with 13 bases sitting between them. The CDR3 spells CASSLFGAKRQYF. As DNA, the CDR3 is TGTGCCAGCAGTTTATTTGGGGCCAAGAGGCAGTACTTC.

The chain couples TRBV19 to TRBJ2-3; 7 positions match TRBD1. With 6 bases clipped from V and 1 base from J, the junction kept 1 base outside the gene matches. The CDR3 totals 13 residues. Germline V gene data show CDR1 as LNHDA and CDR2 as SQIVND (reference sequence). The CDR3 bases are TGTGCCAGTAGGGGGACAGGCACAGATACGCAGTATTTT. Translated: CASRGTGTDTQYF.

The chain joins TRBV5-4 to TRBJ1-6; TRBD1 matches 8 bases. Germline V lookup: CDR1 SGHNT, CDR2 YYREEE (reference sequence). This CDR3 has 15 amino acids. The J segment lost 8 bases and the V segment lost 0 bases, leaving 4 bases of the junction unmatched. The chain's CDR3 is CASSLDWTGYSPLHF. CDR3 DNA: TGTGCCAGCAGCTTGGACTGGACAGGGTATTCACCCCTCCACTTT.

The rearrangement links TRBV28 to TRBJ1-5, with D possibly TRBD1 on 5 matching bases. V lost 2 bases and J 4 bases, leaving 9 bases between the germline ends. Looked up from germline, CDR1 is MDHEN and CDR2 is SYDVKM. This CDR3 is built from 14 residues. CDR3 in amino acids: CASSLVRVNQPQHF. The CDR3 coding sequence is TGTGCCAGCAGTTTAGTCAGGGTTAATCAGCCCCAGCATTTT.

Here the CDR3 DNA reads TGTGCCAGCAGTCCCCGGGGGGGGGCAGGGACTGAAGCTTTCTTT. Protein product: CASSPRGGAGTEAFF. The V gene is TRBV28, the J gene TRBJ1-1; TRBD1 is a possible D gene (6 bases). The ends were cut back, 5 bases at V and 5 bases at J, with 18 bases in the middle. This CDR3 comprises 15 residues. Germline lookup yields CDR1 MDHEN and CDR2 SYDVKM.